The clone carrying this T cell receptor (beta chain) was recorded many times. TCRdb re-derived calls from the 5' RACE reads in MiXCR, one entry per CDR3 protein. The sample has about 810,000 distinct CDR3 sequences; about 12% are singletons. This record belongs to a study of identical twins. Every one of the donors was a healthy Caucasian. The sample was also linked to a second study, of yellow fever vaccine responses in identical twins.

The TCR comes from a woman aged 18-30 years in good health. The sequencing input was PBMCs.

The CDR3 region has the DNA TGCGCCAGCAGTGAGCTGACGGGGACCCAGTACTTC. Its protein product is CASSELTGTQYF. This chain links TRBV10-2 with TRBJ2-5; D gene ambiguous. The germline CDR1 and CDR2 sequences are WSHSY and SAAADI. The V end was cut by 2 bases, the J end by 7 bases, with 8 bases between. The CDR3 is made up of 12 amino acids.